This T cell receptor (beta chain) was recovered during a study of PD-1 blockade in classical Hodgkin lymphoma. Some clones are missing from TCRdb's copy, which holds only in-frame ones; the method was immunoSEQ multiplex PCR. The sample contains some 95,000 clones, roughly 89% of which appear only once. Comments on this clone: Its antigen is undetermined.

Overall study findings and caveats: CD4+ TCR diversity, unlike CD8+, rose significantly by C4D1.

Every one of the patients relapsed after autologous stem cell transplantation (brentuximab vedotin exposure was variable). The TCR was taken from a human donor with classical Hodgkin lymphoma. Here the sequenced sample was peripheral blood mononuclear cells (PBMCs), taken before the second cycle of nivolumab.

In DNA, the CDR3 is TGTGCCAGCAGCTTGCCCTGGGGCCACAGGGAGCAGTTCTTC. Its translation: CASSLPWGHREQFF. V gene TRBV7-2 combines with J gene TRBJ2-1; D possibly corresponds to TRBD1 (5 bases). The CDR3 loop spans 14 amino acids. Germline CDR1 is SGHTA and CDR2 is FQGNSA. V dropped 3 bases and J dropped 10 bases, with 16 bases sitting between them. Drawing the rest from reference TRBV7-2 and TRBJ2-1, the complete variable domain is GAGVSQSPSNKVTEKGKDVELRCDPISGHTALYWYRQSLGQGLEFLIYFQGNSAPDKSGLPSDRFSAERTGGSVSTLTIQRTQQEDSAVYLCASSLPWGHREQFFGPGTRLTVL.